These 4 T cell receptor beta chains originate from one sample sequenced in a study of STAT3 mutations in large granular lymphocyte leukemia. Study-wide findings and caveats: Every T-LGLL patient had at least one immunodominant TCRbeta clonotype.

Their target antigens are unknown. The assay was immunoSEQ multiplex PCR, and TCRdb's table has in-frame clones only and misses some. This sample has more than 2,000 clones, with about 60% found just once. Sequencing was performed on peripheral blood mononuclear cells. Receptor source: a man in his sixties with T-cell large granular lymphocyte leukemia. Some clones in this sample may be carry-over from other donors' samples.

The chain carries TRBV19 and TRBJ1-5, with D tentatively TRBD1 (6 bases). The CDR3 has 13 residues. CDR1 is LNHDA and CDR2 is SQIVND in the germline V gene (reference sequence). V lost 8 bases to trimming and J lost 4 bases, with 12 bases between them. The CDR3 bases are TGTGCCAGTTCCAGACAGGTTAATCAGCCCCAGCATTTT. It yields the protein CASSRQVNQPQHF. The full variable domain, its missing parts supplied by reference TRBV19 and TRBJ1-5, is DGGITQSPKYLFRKEGQNVTLSCEQNLNHDAMYWYRQDPGQGLRLIYYSQIVNDFQKGDIAEGYSVSREKKESFPLTVTSAQKNPTAFYLCASSRQVNQPQHFGDGTRLSIL.

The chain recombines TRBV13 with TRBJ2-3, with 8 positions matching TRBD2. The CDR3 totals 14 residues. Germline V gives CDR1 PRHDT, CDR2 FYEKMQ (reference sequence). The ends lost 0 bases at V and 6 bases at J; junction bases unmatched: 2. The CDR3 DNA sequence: TGTGCCAGCAGCTTAGGCCTAGCGGGCGATACGCAGTATTTT. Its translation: CASSLGLAGDTQYF.

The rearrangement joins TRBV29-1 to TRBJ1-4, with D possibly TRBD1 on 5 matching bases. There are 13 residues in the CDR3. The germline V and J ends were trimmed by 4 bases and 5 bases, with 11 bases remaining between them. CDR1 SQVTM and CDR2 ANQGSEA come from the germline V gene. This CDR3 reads CSVVRRDNEKLFF. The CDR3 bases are TGCAGCGTTGTACGCAGGGACAATGAAAAACTGTTTTTT.

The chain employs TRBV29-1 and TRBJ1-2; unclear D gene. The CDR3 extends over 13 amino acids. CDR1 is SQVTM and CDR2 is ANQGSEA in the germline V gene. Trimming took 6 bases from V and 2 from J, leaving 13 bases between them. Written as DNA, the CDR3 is TGCAGCGTCTTGATGGGAACCAACTATGGCTACACCTTC. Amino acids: CSVLMGTNYGYTF.